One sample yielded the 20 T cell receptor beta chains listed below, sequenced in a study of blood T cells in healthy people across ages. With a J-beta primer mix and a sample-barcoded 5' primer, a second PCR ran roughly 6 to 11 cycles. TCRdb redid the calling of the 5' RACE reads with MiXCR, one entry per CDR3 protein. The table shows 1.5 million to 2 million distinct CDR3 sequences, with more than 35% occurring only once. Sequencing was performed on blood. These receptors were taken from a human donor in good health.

CDR3 protein: CASSQFLSGEAFYEQYF. The CDR3 nucleotides read TGCGCCAGCAGCCAATTCCTTTCCGGCGAGGCTTTCTACGAGCAGTACTTC. V and J are TRBV4-1 and TRBJ2-7; no clear D. Trimming shortened V by 2 bases and J by 3 bases, and 20 bases separated the two germline ends. The CDR3 runs 17 residues. Germline V gene data show CDR1 as MGHRA and CDR2 as YSYEKL.

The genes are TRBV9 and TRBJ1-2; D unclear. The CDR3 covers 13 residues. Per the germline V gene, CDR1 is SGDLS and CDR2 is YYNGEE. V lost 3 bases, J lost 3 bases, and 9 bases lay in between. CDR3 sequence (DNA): TGTGCCAGCAGCGGACGGGCGGACTATGGCTACACCTTC. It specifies CASSGRADYGYTF.

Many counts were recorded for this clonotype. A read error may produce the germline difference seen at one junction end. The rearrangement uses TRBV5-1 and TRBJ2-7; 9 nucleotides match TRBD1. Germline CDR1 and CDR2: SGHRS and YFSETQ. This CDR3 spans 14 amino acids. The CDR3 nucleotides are TGTGCCAGCAGCTCGGGACAGGGCCTCTACGAGCAGTACTTC. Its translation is CASSSGQGLYEQYF.

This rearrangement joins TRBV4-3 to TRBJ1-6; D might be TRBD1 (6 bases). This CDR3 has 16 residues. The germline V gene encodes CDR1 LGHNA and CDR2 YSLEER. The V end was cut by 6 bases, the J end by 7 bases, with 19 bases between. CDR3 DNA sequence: TGCGCCAGCAGTCAATACAGGGAGCAACACAATTCACCCCTCCACTTT. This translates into CASSQYREQHNSPLHF.

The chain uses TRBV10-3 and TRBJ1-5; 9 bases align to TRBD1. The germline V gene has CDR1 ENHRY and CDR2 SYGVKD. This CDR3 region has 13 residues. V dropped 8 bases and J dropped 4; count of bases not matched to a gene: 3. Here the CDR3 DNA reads TGTGCCATCGGACAGGGGCCGAATCAGCCCCAGCATTTT. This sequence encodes CAIGQGPNQPQHF.

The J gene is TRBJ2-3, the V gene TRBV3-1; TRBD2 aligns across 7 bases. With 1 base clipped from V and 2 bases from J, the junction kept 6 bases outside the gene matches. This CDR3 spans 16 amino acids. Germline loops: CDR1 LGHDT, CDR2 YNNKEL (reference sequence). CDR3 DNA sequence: TGTGCCAGCAGCCAAGTCGCTAGCGGAACCACAGATACGCAGTATTTT. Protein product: CASSQVASGTTDTQYF.

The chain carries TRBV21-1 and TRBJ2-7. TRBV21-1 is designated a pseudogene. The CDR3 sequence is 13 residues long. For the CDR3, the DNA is TGCGCCAGCAGCGACTTCATTCGCTACGAGCAGTACTTC. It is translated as CASSDFIRYEQYF.

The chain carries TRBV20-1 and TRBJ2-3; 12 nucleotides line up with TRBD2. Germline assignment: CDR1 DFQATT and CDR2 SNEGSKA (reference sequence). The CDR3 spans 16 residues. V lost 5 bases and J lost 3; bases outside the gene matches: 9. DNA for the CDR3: TGCAGTGCTGCCCGACTAGCGGGGGTTGGTACAGATACGCAGTATTTT. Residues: CSAARLAGVGTDTQYF.

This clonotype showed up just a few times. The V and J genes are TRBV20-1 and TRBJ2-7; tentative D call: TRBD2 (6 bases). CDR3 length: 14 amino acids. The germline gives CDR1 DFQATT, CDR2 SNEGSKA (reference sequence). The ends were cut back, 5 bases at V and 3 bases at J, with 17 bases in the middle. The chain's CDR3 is CSALGLAELYEQYF. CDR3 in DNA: TGCAGTGCTCTGGGTTTAGCGGAGCTCTACGAGCAGTACTTC.

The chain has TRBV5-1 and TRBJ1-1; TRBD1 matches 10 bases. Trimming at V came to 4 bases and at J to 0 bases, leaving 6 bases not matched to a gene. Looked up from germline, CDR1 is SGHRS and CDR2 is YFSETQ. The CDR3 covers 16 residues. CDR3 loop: CASSRTGGDLNTEAFF. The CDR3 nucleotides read TGCGCCAGCAGCCGGACAGGGGGAGACCTGAACACTGAAGCTTTCTTT.

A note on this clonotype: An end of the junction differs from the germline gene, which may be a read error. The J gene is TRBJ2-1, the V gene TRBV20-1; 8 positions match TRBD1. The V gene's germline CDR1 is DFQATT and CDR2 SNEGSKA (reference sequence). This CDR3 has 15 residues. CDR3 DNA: TGCAGTGCCCAAGGAGACAGGGGCTCCTACAATGAGCAGTGCTTC. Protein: CSAQGDRGSYNEQCF.

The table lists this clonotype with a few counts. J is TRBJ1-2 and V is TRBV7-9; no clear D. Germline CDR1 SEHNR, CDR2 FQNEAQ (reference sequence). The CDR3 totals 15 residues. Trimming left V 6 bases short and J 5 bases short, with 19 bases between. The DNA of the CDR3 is TGTGCCAGCAGGGGTGACTTACTCGGAGAGTATGGCTACACCTTC. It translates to CASRGDLLGEYGYTF. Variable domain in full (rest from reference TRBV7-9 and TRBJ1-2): DTGVSQNPRHKITKRGQNVTFRCDPISEHNRLYWYRQTLGQGPEFLTYFQNEAQLEKSRLLSDRFSAERPKGSFSTLEIQRTEQGDSAMYLCASRGDLLGEYGYTFGSGTRLTVV.

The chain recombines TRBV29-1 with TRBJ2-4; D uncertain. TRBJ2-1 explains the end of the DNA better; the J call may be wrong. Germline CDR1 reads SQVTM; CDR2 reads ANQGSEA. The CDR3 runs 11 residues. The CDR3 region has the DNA TGCAGCGTTGTACTACGGGATGAGCAGTTCTTC. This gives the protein CSVVLRDEQFF.

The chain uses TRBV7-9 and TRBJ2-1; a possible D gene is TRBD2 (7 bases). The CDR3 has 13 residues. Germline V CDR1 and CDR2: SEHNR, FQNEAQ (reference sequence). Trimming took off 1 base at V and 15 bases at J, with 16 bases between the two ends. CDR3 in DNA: TGTGCCAGCAGCTTAGAGGGGGGGTTAAACCGGTTCTTC. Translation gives CASSLEGGLNRFF.

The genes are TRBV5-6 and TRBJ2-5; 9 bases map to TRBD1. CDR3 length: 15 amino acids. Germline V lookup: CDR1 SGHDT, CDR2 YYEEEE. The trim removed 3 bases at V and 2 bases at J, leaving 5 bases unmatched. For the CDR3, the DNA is TGTGCCAGCAGCTCGCTCGGGACAGGGCAAGAGACCCAGTACTTC. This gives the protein CASSSLGTGQETQYF.

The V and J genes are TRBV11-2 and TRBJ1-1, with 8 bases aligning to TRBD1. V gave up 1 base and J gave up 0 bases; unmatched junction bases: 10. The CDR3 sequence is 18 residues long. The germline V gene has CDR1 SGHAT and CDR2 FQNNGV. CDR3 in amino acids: CASSLGDRFVNMNTEAFF. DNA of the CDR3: TGTGCCAGCAGCTTAGGGGACAGGTTCGTGAACATGAACACTGAAGCTTTCTTT. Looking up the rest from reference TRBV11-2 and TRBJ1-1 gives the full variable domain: EAGVAQSPRYKIIEKRQSVAFWCNPISGHATLYWYQQILGQGPKLLIQFQNNGVVDDSQLPKDRFSAERLKGVDSTLKIQPAKLEDSAVYLCASSLGDRFVNMNTEAFFGQGTRLTVV.

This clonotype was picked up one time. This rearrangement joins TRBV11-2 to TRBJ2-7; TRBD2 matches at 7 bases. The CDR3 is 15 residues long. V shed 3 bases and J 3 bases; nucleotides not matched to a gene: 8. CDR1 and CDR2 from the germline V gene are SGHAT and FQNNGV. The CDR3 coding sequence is TGTGCCAGCAGCTTTGATGCGGGGGATTTCTACGAGCAGTACTTC. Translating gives CASSFDAGDFYEQYF.

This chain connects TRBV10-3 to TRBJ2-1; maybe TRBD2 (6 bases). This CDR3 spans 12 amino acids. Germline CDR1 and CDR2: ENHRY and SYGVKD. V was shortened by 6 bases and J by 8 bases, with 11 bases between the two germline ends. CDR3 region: CAIRAGGDEQFF. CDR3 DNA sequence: TGTGCCATCAGGGCCGGCGGGGATGAGCAGTTCTTC.

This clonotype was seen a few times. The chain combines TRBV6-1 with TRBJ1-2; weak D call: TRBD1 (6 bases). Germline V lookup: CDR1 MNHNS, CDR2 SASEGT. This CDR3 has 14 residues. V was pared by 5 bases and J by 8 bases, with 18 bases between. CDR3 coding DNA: TGTGCCAGCAGTACAGGGTCCGCATTAGTCGGCTACACCTTC. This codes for CASSTGSALVGYTF.

The DNA of the CDR3 is TGCGCCAGCAGCCTCTCGGACAGGGGCGGAGAAAAACTGTTTTTT. This gives the protein CASSLSDRGGEKLFF. The gene calls are TRBV4-3 and TRBJ1-4, with 9 bases lining up with TRBD1. CDR3 length equals 15 residues. Trimming took 4 bases from V and 8 from J; bases not matched to a gene: 8. Germline-derived CDR1 and CDR2 are LGHNA and YSLEER.